Ten or more counts support the clone carrying this T cell receptor (beta chain). Its antigen is currently unknown. This record comes from a study of T cell repertoires in cytomegalovirus infection. Looking at the study overall: An indication of both CMV infection and matching HLA type came from public TCR beta signatures. Broader study findings: Cumulative public TCR beta family frequency identified carriers of CMV plus the relevant HLA. The response measured ex vivo was dominated by TCR beta clonotypes (HLA-C-restricted and CMV-specific).

One entry per CDR3 protein, called by TCRdb with MiXCR from the reads. The sample carries roughly 320,000 distinct CDR3 sequences, 8% to 10% recorded once. The sequencing input was PBMCs. This clonotype was obtained from a human donor in good health (CMV status not recorded). Some clones in this sample may be carry-over from other donors' samples.

CDR3 protein: CASSLVLRQRSYEQYF. For the CDR3, the DNA is TGTGCCAGCAGCTTAGTTTTGAGACAGCGCTCCTACGAGCAGTACTTC. The genes are TRBV7-2 and TRBJ2-7; TRBD1 might be the D (5 bases). The germline CDR1 and CDR2 sequences are SGHTA and FQGNSA. The V and J ends lost 1 base and 0 bases respectively, with 13 bases between them. The CDR3 is 16 amino acids.